The table lists the clone carrying this T cell receptor beta chain with a few counts. J was trimmed by 3 bases and V by 4 bases; bases with no gene match: 8. Germline-derived CDR1 and CDR2 are SQVTM and ANQGSEA. The CDR3 runs 14 residues. Here immunoSEQ multiplex PCR was the method, and the copy in TCRdb shows in-frame clones only, minus some. The sample contains fewer than 250,000 clones, about 82% of which appear only once. This entry comes from a study of blood T cell repertoires in COVID-19. Seattle's cohort entered during active infection and was followed longitudinally. The sequenced sample consisted of peripheral blood. This clonotype originated in a woman older than 75 with COVID-19, enrolled during active disease. The chain couples TRBV29-1 to TRBJ1-1, with TRBD1 identical over 7 bases. The CDR3 loop reads CSVVVGRGYTEAFF. The CDR3, as DNA: TGCAGCGTTGTCGTCGGCAGGGGGTACACTGAAGCTTTCTTT.